What follows are 7 T cell receptor beta chains derived from one specimen sequenced in a study of cytomegalovirus exposure and HLA in healthy donors. Primers for the PCR totalled 60 Vbeta and 13 Jbeta. Clones were sequenced by immunoSEQ multiplex PCR, and TCRdb holds only the in-frame ones, with some missing. In the table there are 50,000 or so clones, 72% of which are singletons. What was sequenced was PBMCs. The receptors were sampled from a man aged 25-45 years in good health and CMV-seronegative.

To note about this clone: Different DNA sequences within this sample yield the same CDR3. This chain connects TRBV5-1 to TRBJ2-7, with TRBD1 identical over 10 bases. Germline V gene lookup returns CDR1 SGHRS and CDR2 YFSETQ. V lost 0 bases, J lost 4 bases, and 1 base stayed unmatched. The CDR3 is 14 residues long. Here the CDR3 reads CASSLGTGGYEQYF. The CDR3 DNA follows: TGCGCCAGCAGCTTGGGGACAGGGGGGTACGAGCAGTACTTC.

The rearrangement uses TRBV7-6 and TRBJ2-7, with D possibly TRBD1 on 6 matching bases. The ends were cut back, 0 bases at V and 6 bases at J, with 6 bases in the middle. CDR3 length: 12 residues. Germline CDR1 is SGHVS and CDR2 is FNYEAQ. DNA of the CDR3: TGTGCCAGCAGCTTAGCGACAGGCGAGCAGTACTTC. This sequence encodes CASSLATGEQYF.

The rearrangement joins TRBV9 to TRBJ2-3; D may be TRBD1 (7 bases). The CDR3 extends over 15 amino acids. V gave up 0 bases and J gave up 4 bases, with 12 bases separating them. The germline gives CDR1 SGDLS, CDR2 YYNGEE. CDR3: CASSVGGRGADTQYF. CDR3 DNA: TGTGCCAGCAGCGTAGGGGGCAGGGGGGCAGATACGCAGTATTTT.

This clone has just a few counts. The chain recombines TRBV2 with TRBJ2-4; 13 nucleotides match TRBD2. Germline CDR1 reads SNHLY; CDR2 reads FYNNEI. V gave up 5 bases and J gave up 7 bases; unmatched junction bases: 5. CDR3 length: 15 residues. The CDR3, as DNA: TGTGCCAGCAGTTTGACTAGCGGGAGGAATAACATTCAGTACTTC. Its translation: CASSLTSGRNNIQYF.

The chain is built from TRBV5-4 and TRBJ1-1, with 8 bases lining up with TRBD1. Germline assignment: CDR1 SGHNT and CDR2 YYREEE (reference sequence). This CDR3 is built from 13 residues. Losses at the gene ends were 7 bases for V and 4 bases for J; bases not matched to a gene: 6. This chain's CDR3 is CASSRGPATEAFF. CDR3 DNA: TGTGCCAGCTCCAGGGGGCCGGCCACTGAAGCTTTCTTT.

In DNA, the CDR3 is TGTGCCATCAGTAGACGACAGGGCTGGGGCACAACTAATGAAAAACTGTTTTTT. It specifies CAISRRQGWGTTNEKLFF. The chain links TRBV10-3 to TRBJ1-4; TRBD1 aligns across 7 bases. J was trimmed by 0 bases and V by 5 bases; bases with no gene match: 12. The CDR3 is made up of 18 amino acids. Looked up from germline, CDR1 is ENHRY and CDR2 is SYGVKD.

V gene TRBV6-1 combines with J gene TRBJ1-5, with 10 bases aligning to TRBD1. Germline V gene sequence: CDR1 MNHNS, CDR2 SASEGT. The CDR3 sequence is 15 residues long. Trimming removed 6 bases from V and 6 bases from J; junction bases left unmatched: 8. CDR3 in DNA: TGTGCCAGCAGAATTGTGGGACAGGGGCTTCAGCCCCAGCATTTT. Translating it yields CASRIVGQGLQPQHF.